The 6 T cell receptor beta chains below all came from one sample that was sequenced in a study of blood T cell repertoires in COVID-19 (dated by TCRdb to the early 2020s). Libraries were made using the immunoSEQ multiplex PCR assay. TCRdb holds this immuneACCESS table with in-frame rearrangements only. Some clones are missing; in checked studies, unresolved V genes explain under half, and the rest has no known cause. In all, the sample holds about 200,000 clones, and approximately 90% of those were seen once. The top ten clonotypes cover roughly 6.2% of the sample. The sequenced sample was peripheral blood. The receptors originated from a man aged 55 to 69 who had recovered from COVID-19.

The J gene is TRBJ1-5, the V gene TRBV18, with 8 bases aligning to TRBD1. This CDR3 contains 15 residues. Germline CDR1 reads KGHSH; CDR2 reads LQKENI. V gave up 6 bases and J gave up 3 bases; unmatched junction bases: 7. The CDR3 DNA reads TGTGCCAGCTCCCCTCCGGACAGGGTCAATCAGCCCCAGCATTTT. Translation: CASSPPDRVNQPQHF.

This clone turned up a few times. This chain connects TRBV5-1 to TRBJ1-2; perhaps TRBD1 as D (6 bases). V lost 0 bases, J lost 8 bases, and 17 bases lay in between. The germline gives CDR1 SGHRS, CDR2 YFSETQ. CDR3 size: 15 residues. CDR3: CASSLAPGQKGGYTF. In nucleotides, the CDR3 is TGCGCCAGCAGCTTGGCCCCCGGACAGAAAGGCGGCTACACCTTC.

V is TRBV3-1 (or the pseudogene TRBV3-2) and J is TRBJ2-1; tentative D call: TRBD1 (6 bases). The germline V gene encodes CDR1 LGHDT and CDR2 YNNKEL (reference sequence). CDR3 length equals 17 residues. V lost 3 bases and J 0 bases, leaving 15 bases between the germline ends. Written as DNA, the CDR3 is TGTGCCAGCAGCCAGCGCAACAGGGTGGACTCCTACAATGAGCAGTTCTTC. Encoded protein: CASSQRNRVDSYNEQFF.

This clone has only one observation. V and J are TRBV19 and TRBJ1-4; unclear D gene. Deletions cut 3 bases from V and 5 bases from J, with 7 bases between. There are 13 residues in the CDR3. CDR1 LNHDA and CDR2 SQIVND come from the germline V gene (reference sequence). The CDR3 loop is CASSMRRNEKLFF. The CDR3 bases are TGTGCCAGTAGTATGAGGCGGAATGAAAAACTGTTTTTT.

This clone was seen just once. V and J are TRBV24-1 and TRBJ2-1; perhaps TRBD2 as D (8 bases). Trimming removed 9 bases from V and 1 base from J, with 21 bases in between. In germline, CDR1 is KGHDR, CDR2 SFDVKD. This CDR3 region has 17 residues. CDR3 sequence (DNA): TGTGCCACCGCCGGGACAGAGAGCGGGAGTTCCTACAATGAGCAGTTCTTC. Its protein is CATAGTESGSSYNEQFF.

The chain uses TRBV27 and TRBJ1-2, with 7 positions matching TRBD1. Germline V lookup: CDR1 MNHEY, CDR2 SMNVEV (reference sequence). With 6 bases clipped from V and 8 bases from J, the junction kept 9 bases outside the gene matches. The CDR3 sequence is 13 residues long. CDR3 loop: CASRQTGISGYTF. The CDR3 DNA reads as TGTGCCAGCAGACAGACAGGGATTTCAGGCTACACCTTC.